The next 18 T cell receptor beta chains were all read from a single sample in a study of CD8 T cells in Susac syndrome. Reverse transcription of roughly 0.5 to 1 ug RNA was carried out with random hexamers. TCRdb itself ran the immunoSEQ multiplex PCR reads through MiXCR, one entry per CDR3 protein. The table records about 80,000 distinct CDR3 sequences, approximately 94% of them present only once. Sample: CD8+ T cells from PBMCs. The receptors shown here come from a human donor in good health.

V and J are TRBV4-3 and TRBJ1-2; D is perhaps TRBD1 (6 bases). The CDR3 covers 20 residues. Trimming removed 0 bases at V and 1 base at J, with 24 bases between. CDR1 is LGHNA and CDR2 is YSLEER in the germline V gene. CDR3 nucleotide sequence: TGCGCCAGCAGCCAAGATGGACTATATAGGGGGTCCCGAAATAACTATGGCTACACCTTC. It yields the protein CASSQDGLYRGSRNNYGYTF.

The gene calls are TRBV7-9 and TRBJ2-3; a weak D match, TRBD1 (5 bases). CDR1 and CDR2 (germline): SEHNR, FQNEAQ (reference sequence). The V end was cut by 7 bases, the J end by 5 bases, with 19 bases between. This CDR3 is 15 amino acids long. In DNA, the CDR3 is TGTGCCAGCACTTCATGGGGCCCAGAGAGAGATACGCAGTATTTT. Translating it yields CASTSWGPERDTQYF. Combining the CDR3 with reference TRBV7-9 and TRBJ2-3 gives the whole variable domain DTGVSQNPRHKITKRGQNVTFRCDPISEHNRLYWYRQTLGQGPEFLTYFQNEAQLEKSRLLSDRFSAERPKGSFSTLEIQRTEQGDSAMYLCASTSWGPERDTQYFGPGTRLTVL.

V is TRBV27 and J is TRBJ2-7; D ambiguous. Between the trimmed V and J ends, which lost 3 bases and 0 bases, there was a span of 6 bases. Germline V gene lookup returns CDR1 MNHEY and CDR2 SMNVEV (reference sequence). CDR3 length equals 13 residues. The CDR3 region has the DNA TGTGCCAGCAGTTTTGGGGTCTCCTACGAGCAGTACTTC. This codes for CASSFGVSYEQYF.

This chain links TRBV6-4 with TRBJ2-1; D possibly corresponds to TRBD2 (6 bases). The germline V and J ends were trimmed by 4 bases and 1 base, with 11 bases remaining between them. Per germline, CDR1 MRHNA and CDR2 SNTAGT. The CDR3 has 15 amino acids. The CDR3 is CASSGGDASYNEQFF. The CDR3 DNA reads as TGTGCCAGCAGTGGGGGGGACGCGTCCTACAATGAGCAGTTCTTC.

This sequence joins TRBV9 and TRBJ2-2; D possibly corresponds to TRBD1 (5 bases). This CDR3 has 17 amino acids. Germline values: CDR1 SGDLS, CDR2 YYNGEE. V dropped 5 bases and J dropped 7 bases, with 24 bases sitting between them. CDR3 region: CASRGNAMIGADGELFF. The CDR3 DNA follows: TGTGCCAGCAGAGGAAATGCGATGATAGGGGCCGACGGGGAGCTGTTTTTT.

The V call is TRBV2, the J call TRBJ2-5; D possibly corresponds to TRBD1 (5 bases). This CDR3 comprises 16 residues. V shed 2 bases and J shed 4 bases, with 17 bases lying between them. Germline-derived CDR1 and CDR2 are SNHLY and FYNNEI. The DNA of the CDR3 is TGTGCCAGCAGTGAATTACCCCAAACAGGACGAGAGACCCAGTACTTC. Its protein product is CASSELPQTGRETQYF. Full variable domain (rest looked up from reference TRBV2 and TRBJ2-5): EPEVTQTPSHQVTQMGQEVILRCVPISNHLYFYWYRQILGQKVEFLVSFYNNEISEKSEIFDDQFSVERPDGSNFTLKIRSTKLEDSAMYFCASSELPQTGRETQYFGPGTRLLVL.

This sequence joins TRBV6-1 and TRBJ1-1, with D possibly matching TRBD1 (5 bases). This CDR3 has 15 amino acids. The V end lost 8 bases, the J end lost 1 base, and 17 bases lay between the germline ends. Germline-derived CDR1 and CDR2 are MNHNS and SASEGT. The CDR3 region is CASSLQRDSNTEAFF. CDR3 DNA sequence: TGTGCCAGCTCCCTCCAGAGGGACTCGAACACTGAAGCTTTCTTT.

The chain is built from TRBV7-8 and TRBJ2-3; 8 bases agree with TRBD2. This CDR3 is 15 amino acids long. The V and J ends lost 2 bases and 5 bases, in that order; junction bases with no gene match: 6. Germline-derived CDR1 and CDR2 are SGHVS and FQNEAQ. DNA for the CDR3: TGTGCCAGCAGCTTACCCGGACTAGCCCAAGATACGCAGTATTTT. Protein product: CASSLPGLAQDTQYF. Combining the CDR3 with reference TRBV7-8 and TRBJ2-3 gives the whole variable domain GAGVSQSPRYKVAKRGQDVALRCDPISGHVSLFWYQQALGQGPEFLTYFQNEAQLDKSGLPSDRFFAERPEGSVSTLKIQRTQQEDSAVYLCASSLPGLAQDTQYFGPGTRLTVL.

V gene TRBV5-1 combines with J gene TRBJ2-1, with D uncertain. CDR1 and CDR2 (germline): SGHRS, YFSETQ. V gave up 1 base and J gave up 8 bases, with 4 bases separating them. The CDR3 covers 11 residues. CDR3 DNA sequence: TGCGCCAGCAGCTTGTGGGATGAGCAGTTCTTC. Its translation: CASSLWDEQFF.

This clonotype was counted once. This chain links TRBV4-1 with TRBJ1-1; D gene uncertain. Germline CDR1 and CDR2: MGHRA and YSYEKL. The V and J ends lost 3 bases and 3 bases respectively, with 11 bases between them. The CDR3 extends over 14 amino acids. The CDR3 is CASSHSGVDTEAFF. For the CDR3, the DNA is TGCGCCAGCAGCCATTCCGGGGTGGACACTGAAGCTTTCTTT.

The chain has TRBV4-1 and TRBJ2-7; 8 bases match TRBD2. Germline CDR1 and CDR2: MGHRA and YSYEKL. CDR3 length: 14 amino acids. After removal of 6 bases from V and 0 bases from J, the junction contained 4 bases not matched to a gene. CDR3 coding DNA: TGCGCCAGCAGTCTTAGCGGGGCCTCCTACGAGCAGTACTTC. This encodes CASSLSGASYEQYF.

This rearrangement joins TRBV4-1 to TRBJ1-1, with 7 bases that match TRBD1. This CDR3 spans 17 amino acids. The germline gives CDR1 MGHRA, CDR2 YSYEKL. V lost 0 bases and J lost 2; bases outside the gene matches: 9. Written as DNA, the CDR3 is TGCGCCAGCAGCCAAGAATTTTCGGGACAGCTTAACACTGAAGCTTTCTTT. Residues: CASSQEFSGQLNTEAFF.

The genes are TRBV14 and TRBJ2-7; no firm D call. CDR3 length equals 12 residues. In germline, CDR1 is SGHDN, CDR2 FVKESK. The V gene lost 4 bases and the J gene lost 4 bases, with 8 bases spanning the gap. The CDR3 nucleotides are TGTGCCAGCAGCCTAACCCATTACGAGCAGTACTTC. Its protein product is CASSLTHYEQYF.

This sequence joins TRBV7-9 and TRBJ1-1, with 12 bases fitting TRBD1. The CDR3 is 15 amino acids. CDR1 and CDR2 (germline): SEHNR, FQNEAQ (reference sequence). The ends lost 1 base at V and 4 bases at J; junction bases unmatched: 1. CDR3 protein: CASSLGDRGLTEAFF. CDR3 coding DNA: TGTGCCAGCAGCTTAGGGGACAGGGGGCTCACTGAAGCTTTCTTT. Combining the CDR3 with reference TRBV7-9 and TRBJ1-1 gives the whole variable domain DTGVSQNPRHKITKRGQNVTFRCDPISEHNRLYWYRQTLGQGPEFLTYFQNEAQLEKSRLLSDRFSAERPKGSFSTLEIQRTEQGDSAMYLCASSLGDRGLTEAFFGQGTRLTVV.

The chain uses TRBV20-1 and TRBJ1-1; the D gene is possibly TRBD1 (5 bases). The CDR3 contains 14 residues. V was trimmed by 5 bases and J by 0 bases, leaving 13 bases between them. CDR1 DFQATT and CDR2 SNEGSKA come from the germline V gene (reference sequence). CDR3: CSAPGPTLNTEAFF. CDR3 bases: TGCAGTGCTCCGGGGCCAACTTTGAACACTGAAGCTTTCTTT.

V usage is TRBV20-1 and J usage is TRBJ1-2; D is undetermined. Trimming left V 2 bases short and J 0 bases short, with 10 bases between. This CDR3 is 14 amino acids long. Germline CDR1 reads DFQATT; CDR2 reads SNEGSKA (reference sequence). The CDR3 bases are TGCAGTGCTAGATTACAAAAAGCTAACTATGGCTACACCTTC. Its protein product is CSARLQKANYGYTF.

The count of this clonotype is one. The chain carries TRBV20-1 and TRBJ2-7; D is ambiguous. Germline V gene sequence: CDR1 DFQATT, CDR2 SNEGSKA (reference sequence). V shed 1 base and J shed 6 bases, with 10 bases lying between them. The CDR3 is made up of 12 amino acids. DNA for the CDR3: TGCAGTGCTAGAGGGCGAGCGTCCGAGCAGTACGTC. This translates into CSARGRASEQYV.

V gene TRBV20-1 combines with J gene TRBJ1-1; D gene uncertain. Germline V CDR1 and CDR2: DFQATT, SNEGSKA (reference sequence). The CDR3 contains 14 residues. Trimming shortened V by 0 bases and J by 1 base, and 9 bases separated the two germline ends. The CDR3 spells CSARDHVRNTEAFF. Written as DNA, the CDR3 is TGCAGTGCTAGAGATCATGTCAGGAACACTGAAGCTTTCTTT.